This T cell receptor (beta chain) was documented in a study of blood T cell repertoires in COVID-19 (dated by TCRdb to 2018 to 2021). The study in broad terms: Samples covering the acute and convalescent phases of COVID-19 were provided by collaborators in the United States, Italy and Spain. The repertoires were released in a freely available public database intended as a resource for research on the immune response to SARS-CoV-2. The prospective study material was composed of cDNA or gDNA derived from T cells, B-cell-depleted T cells, or PBMCs. A de-identified subject ID, COVID-19 status, age in years and sex were almost always included in the sample metadata. The samples were drawn from the first 160 participants of the ongoing ImmuneRACE study and from 1,254 subjects provided by 6 global collaborators. Subjects who had been exposed to COVID-19, were actively infected with it, or had recovered from it provided the deeply sampled blood TCRbeta repertoires that made up the dataset. Where available, HLA class I and class II types were taken from metadata supplied by the sample provider and were not determined by assay-based typing. Results and caveats for the whole study, not just this receptor: How much clinical and demographic metadata was included differed by source and by participant, and the metadata was provided uncurated.

V and J are truncated by 3 bases and 4 bases respectively, leaving an intervening sequence of 15 bases. For CDR1 and CDR2, the germline V gene (reference sequence) lists SEHNR and FQNEAQ. Its CDR3 holds 16 amino acids, cysteine through phenylalanine. Solely the CDR3 DNA is kept, with 48 bases framed from the first base. Each collaborating institution followed its own protocols to collect whole blood in K2EDTA tubes. For TCRbeta analysis, collaborators shipped samples in one of three forms: frozen whole blood, isolated PBMCs, or DNA extracted from either of those sample types. Comment on this clone: Its specific antigen is unknown. Qualities for individual bases were not recorded, and no much larger clone is one base off.

The immunoSEQ Assay, a bias-controlled multiplex PCR, was used to amplify TCRbeta CDR3 regions from genomic DNA. The paper's processing steps were these. Nucleated cell counts per sample were estimated from amplification of reference gene primers within the assay. To quantify the absolute abundance of each unique TCRbeta CDR3 rearrangement, sequence reads were collapsed and filtered. Productive Simpson clonality was computed per sample as the square root of Simpson's diversity index over productive rearrangements. In its TCRdb copy, this immuneACCESS table keeps in-frame sequences only and misses some clones. Where compared with another copy, unresolved V genes explain less than half of these, and the others have no known cause. D and trimming come from the DNA, and the V and J calls and clone size come from that table. The sample contains roughly 75,000 clones, roughly 70% of them found a single time. The ten largest clones take up 2.6% of the sample.

This chain joins TRBV7-9 to TRBJ1-4; too little of a D gene remains to name it. This clonotype was sampled from a human donor with acute or convalescent COVID-19. The donor label of this sample is uncertain. The sample comprised peripheral blood. The CDR3 is CASSFKERALNEKLFF. The bases are TGTGCCAGCAGCTTCAAGGAGCGGGCGCTTAATGAAAAACTGTTTTTT.